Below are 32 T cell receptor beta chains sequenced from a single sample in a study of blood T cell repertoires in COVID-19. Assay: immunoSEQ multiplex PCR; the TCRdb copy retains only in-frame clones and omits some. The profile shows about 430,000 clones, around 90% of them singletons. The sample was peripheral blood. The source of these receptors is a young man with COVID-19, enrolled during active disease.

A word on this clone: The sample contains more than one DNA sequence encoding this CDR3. Written as DNA, the CDR3 is TGCGCCAGCAGCCGGGACAGCAATTCACCCCTCCACTTT. Translated, it gives CASSRDSNSPLHF. V and J are TRBV5-1 and TRBJ1-6; the match to TRBD1 covers 7 bases. The CDR3 loop spans 13 amino acids. V was clipped by 4 bases and J by 7 bases; unmatched bases: 2. Germline V lookup: CDR1 SGHRS, CDR2 YFSETQ.

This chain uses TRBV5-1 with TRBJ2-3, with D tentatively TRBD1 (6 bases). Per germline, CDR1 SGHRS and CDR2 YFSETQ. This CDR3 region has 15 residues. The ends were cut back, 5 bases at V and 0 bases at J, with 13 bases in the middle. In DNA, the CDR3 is TGCGCCAGCAGGAAAATCGGACAGAGCACAGATACGCAGTATTTT. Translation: CASRKIGQSTDTQYF.

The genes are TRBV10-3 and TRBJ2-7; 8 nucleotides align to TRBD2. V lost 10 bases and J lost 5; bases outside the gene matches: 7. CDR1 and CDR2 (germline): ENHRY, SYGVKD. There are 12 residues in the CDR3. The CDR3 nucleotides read TGTGCCACCGGGAGGGTGATGGACGAGCAGTACTTC. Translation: CATGRVMDEQYF.

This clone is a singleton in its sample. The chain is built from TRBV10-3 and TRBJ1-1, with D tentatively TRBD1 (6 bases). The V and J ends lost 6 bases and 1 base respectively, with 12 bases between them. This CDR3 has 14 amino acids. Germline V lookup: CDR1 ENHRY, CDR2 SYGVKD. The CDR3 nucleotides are TGTGCCATCAGCCCACAGGGTCCGAACACTGAAGCTTTCTTT. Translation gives CAISPQGPNTEAFF.

CDR3 amino acids: CASRKTAEGGQGYTF. The CDR3 DNA follows: TGTGCCAGTAGAAAGACTGCAGAAGGAGGGCAGGGCTACACCTTC. The V call is TRBV19, the J call TRBJ1-2, with unresolved D. This CDR3 is 15 amino acids long. Looked up from germline, CDR1 is LNHDA and CDR2 is SQIVND (reference sequence). Trimming left V 6 bases short and J 8 bases short, with 22 bases between.

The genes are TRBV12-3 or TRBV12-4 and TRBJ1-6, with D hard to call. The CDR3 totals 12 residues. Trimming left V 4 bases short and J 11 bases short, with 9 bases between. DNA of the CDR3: TGTGCCAGCAGTTCCGGTTTTGCACCCCTCCACTTT. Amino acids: CASSSGFAPLHF.

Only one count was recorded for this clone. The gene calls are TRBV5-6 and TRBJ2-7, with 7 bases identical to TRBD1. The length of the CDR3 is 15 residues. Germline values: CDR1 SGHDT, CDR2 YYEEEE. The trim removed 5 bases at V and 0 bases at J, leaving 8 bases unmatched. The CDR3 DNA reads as TGTGCCAGCAGGCATCGACAGGGCAACTCCTACGAGCAGTACTTC. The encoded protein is CASRHRQGNSYEQYF.

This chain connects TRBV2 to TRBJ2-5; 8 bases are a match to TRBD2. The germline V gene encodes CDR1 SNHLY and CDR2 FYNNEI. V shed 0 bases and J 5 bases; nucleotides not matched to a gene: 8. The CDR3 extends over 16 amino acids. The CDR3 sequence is CASSEAPGGAVETQYF. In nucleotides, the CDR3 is TGTGCCAGCAGTGAAGCTCCCGGGGGGGCGGTGGAGACCCAGTACTTC.

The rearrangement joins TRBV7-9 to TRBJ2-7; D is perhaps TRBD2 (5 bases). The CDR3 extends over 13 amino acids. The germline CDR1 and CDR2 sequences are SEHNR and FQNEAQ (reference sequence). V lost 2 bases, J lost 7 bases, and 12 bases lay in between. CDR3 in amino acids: CASSLIGGREQYF. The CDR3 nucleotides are TGTGCCAGCAGCTTAATCGGCGGGCGGGAGCAGTACTTC.

The DNA for the CDR3 is TGTGCCAGCTCACCGTACGGAGATGGGGCCAACGTCCTGACTTTC. Translating it yields CASSPYGDGANVLTF. The chain recombines TRBV18 with TRBJ2-6; D unclear. V was trimmed by 3 bases and J by 3 bases, leaving 9 bases between them. CDR3 length: 15 residues. Germline CDR1 KGHSH, CDR2 LQKENI. Filled out from reference TRBV18 and TRBJ2-6, the complete variable domain reads NAGVMQNPRHLVRRRGQEARLRCSPMKGHSHVYWYRQLPEEGLKFMVYLQKENIIDESGMPKERFSAEFPKEGPSILRIQQVVRGDSAAYFCASSPYGDGANVLTFGAGSRLTVL.

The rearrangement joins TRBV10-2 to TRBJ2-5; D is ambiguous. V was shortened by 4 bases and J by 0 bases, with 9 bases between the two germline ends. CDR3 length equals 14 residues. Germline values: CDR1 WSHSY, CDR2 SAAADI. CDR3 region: CASSGGSYQETQYF. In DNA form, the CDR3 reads TGCGCCAGCAGTGGTGGCTCCTACCAAGAGACCCAGTACTTC.

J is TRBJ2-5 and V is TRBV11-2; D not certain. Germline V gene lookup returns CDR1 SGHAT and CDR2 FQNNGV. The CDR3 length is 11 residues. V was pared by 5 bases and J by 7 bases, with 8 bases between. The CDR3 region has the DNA TGTGCCAGCAGCCCAGGTGGGACCCAGTACTTC. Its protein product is CASSPGGTQYF.

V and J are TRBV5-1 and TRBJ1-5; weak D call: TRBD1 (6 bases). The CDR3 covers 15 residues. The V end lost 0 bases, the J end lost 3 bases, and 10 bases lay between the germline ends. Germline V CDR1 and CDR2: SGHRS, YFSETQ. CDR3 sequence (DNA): TGCGCCAGCAGCTTGGATACAGGGATCAATCAGCCCCAGCATTTT. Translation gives CASSLDTGINQPQHF.

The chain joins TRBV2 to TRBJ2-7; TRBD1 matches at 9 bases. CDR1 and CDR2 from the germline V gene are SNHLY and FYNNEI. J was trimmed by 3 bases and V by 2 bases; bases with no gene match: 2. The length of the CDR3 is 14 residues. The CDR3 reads CASSELTGGYEQYF. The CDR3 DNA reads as TGTGCCAGCAGTGAATTGACAGGGGGCTACGAGCAGTACTTC.

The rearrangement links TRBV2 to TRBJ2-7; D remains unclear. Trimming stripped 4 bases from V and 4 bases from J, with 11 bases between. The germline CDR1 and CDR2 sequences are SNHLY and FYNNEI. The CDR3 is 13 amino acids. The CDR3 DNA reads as TGTGCCAGCAGTGCGACATTCCGATACGAGCAGTACTTC. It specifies CASSATFRYEQYF. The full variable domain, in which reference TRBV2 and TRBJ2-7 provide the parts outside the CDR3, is EPEVTQTPSHQVTQMGQEVILRCVPISNHLYFYWYRQILGQKVEFLVSFYNNEISEKSEIFDDQFSVERPDGSNFTLKIRSTKLEDSAMYFCASSATFRYEQYFGPGTRLTVT.

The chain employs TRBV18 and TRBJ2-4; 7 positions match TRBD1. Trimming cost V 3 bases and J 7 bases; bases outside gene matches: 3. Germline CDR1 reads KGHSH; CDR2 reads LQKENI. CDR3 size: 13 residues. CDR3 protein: CASSPGTANIQYF. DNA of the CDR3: TGTGCCAGCTCACCCGGGACAGCTAACATTCAGTACTTC.

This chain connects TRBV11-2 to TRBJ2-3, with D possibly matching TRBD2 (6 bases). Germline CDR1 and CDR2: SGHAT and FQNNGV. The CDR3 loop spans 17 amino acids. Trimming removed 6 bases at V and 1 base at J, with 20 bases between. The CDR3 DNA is TGTGCCAGCAGATTCAGGAGGGCCACCATCGGCACAGATACGCAGTATTTT. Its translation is CASRFRRATIGTDTQYF.

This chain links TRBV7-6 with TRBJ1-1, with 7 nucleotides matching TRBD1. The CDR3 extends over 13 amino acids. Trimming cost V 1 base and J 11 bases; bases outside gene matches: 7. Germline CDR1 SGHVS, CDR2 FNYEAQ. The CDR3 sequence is CASSLGPDRDAFF. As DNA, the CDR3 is TGTGCCAGCAGCTTAGGCCCAGACAGGGATGCTTTCTTT.

CDR3 protein: CASSSKGSAGVKTGELFF. CDR3 coding DNA: TGTGCCAGCAGCTCCAAAGGGTCGGCGGGAGTTAAAACCGGGGAGCTGTTTTTT. The chain has TRBV7-2 and TRBJ2-2; 7 bases match TRBD2. This CDR3 is built from 18 residues. In germline, CDR1 is SGHTA, CDR2 FQGNSA. Germline trimming cut 4 bases from V and 5 bases from J; bases unmatched to any gene: 16.

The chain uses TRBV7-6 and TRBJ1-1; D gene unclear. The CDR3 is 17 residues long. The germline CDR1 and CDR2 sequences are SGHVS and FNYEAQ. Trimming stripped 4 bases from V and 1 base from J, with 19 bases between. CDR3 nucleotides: TGTGCCAGCAGCTCTCGTCTCCCGGAGCACCCGAACACTGAAGCTTTCTTT. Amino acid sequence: CASSSRLPEHPNTEAFF.

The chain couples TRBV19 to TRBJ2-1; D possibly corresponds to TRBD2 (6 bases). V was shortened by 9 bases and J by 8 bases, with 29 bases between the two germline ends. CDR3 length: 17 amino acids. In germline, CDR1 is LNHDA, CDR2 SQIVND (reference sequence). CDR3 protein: CARKPPGLLLSPDEQFF. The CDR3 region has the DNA TGTGCCAGGAAACCCCCGGGACTCCTATTGAGTCCCGATGAGCAGTTCTTC. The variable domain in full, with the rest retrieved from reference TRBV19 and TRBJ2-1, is DGGITQSPKYLFRKEGQNVTLSCEQNLNHDAMYWYRQDPGQGLRLIYYSQIVNDFQKGDIAEGYSVSREKKESFPLTVTSAQKNPTAFYLCARKPPGLLLSPDEQFFGPGTRLTVL.

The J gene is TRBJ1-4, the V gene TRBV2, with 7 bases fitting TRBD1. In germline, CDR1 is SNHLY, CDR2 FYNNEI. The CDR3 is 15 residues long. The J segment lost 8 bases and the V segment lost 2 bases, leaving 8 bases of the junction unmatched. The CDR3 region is CASSENTGDREKLFF. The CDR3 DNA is TGTGCCAGCAGTGAAAATACAGGGGATCGGGAAAAACTGTTTTTT.

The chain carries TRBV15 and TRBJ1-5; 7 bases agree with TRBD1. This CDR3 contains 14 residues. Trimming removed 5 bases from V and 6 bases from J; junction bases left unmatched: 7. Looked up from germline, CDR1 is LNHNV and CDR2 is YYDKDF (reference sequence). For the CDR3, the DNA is TGTGCCACCAGCGGTAACAGGGGAGGTCAGCCCCAGCATTTT. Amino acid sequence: CATSGNRGGQPQHF.

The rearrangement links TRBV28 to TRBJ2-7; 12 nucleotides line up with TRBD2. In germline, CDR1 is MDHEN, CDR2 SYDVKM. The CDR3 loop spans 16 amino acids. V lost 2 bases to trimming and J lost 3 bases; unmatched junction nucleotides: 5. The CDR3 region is CASSLRTSGVDYEQYF. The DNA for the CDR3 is TGTGCCAGCAGTTTAAGGACTAGCGGGGTAGACTACGAGCAGTACTTC.

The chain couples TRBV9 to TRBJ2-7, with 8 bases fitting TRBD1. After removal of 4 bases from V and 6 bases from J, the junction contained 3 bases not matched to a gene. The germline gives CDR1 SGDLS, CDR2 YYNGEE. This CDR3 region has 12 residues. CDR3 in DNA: TGTGCCAGCAGCAACGGACAGGGCGAGCAGTACTTC. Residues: CASSNGQGEQYF.

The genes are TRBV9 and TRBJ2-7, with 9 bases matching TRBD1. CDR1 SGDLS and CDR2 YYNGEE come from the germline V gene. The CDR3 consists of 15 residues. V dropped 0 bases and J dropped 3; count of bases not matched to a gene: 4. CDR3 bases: TGTGCCAGCAGCGTAGAGTGGGACAGGGTCTACGAGCAGTACTTC. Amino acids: CASSVEWDRVYEQYF. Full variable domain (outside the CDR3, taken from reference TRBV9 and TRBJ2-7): DSGVTQTPKHLITATGQRVTLRCSPRSGDLSVYWYQQSLDQGLQFLIQYYNGEERAKGNILERFSAQQFPDLHSELNLSSLELGDSALYFCASSVEWDRVYEQYFGPGTRLTVT.

CDR3 sequence (DNA): TGTGCCAGCAGTCAGGGCGGCTCTGGAAACACCATATATTTT. As protein: CASSQGGSGNTIYF. The V gene is TRBV6-5, the J gene TRBJ1-3, with D possibly TRBD1 on 5 matching bases. Germline CDR1 reads MNHEY; CDR2 reads SVGAGI. V lost 5 bases, J lost 0 bases, and 8 bases lay in between. This CDR3 is 14 amino acids long.

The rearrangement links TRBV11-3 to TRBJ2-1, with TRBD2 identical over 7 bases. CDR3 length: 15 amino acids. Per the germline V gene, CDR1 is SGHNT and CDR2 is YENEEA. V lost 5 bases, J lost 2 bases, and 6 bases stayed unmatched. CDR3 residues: CASSLLAQTYNEQFF. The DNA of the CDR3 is TGTGCCAGCAGCCTACTAGCGCAGACCTACAATGAGCAGTTCTTC.

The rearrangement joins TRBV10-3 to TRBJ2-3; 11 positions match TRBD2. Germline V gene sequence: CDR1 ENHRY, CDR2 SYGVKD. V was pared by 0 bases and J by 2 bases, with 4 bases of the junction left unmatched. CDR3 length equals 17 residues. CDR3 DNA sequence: TGTGCCATCAGTGAGTCGGCTAGCGGGGGGCTCACAGATACGCAGTATTTT. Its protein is CAISESASGGLTDTQYF.

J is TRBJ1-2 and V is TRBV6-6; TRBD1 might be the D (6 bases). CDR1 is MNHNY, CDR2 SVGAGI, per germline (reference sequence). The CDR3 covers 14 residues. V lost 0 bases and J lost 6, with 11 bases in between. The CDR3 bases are TGTGCCAGCAGTTACTCAGGGGGGGGAAATGGCTACACCTTC. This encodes CASSYSGGGNGYTF.

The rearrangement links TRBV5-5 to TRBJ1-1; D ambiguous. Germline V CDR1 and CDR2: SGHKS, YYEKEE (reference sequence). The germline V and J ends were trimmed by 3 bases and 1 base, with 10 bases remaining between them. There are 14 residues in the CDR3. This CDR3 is CASSWLGTNTEAFF. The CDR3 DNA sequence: TGTGCCAGCAGCTGGCTAGGCACGAACACTGAAGCTTTCTTT.

DNA of the CDR3: TGTGCCAGCAGCGAAGCCGGGACAGGGGGGTCTGGGGCCAACGTCCTGACTTTC. It translates to CASSEAGTGGSGANVLTF. The chain couples TRBV13 to TRBJ2-6; TRBD1 matches 11 bases. The CDR3 is 18 residues long. The ends lost 5 bases at V and 1 base at J; junction bases unmatched: 7. Germline lookup yields CDR1 PRHDT and CDR2 FYEKMQ (reference sequence).